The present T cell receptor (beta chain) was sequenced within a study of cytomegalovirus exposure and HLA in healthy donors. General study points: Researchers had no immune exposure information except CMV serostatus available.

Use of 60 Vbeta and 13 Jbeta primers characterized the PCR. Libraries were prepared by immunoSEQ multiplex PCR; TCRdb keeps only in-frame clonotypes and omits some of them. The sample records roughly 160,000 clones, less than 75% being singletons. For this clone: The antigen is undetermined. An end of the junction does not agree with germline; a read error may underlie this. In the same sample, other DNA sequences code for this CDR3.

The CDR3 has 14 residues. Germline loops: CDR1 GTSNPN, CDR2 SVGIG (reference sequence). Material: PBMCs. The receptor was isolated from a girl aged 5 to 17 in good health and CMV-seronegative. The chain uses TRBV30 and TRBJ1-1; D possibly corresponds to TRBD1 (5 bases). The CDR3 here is CAWAPGQPNTEAFF. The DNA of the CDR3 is TGTGCCTGGGCGCCAGGACAACCGAACACTGAAGCTTTTTTT.